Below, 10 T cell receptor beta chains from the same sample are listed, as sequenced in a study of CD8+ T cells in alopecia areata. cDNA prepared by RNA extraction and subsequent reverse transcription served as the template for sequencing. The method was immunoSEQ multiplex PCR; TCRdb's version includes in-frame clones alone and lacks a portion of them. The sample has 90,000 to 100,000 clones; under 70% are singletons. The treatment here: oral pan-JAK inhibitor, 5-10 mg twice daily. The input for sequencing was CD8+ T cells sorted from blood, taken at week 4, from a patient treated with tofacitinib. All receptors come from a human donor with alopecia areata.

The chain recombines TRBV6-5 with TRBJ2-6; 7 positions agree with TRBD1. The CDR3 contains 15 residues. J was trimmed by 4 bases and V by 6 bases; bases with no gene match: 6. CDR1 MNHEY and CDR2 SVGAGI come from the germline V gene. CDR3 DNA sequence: TGTGCCAGCAGCCGCACAGGGGTGGGGGCCAACGTCCTGACTTTC. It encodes CASSRTGVGANVLTF.

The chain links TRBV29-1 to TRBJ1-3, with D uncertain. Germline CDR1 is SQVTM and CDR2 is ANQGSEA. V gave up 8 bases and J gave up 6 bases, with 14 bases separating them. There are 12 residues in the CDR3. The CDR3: CSTREAQNTIYF. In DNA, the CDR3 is TGCAGCACCCGGGAGGCGCAAAACACCATATATTTT.

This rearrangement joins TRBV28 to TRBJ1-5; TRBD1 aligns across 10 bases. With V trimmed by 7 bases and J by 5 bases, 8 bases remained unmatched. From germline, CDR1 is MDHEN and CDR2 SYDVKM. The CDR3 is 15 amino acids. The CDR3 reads CASNPTGGIYQPQHF. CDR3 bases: TGTGCCAGCAATCCGACAGGGGGCATTTATCAGCCCCAGCATTTT.

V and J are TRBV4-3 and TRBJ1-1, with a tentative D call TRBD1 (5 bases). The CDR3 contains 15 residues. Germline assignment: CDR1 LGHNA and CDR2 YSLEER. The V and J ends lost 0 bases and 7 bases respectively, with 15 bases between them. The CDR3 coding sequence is TGCGCCAGCAGCCAAGATCGTGCGCCGGGGGGTGAAGCTTTCTTT. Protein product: CASSQDRAPGGEAFF.

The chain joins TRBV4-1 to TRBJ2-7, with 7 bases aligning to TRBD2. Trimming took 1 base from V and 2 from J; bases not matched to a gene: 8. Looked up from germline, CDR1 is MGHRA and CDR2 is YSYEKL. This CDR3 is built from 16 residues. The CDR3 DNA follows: TGCGCCAGCAGCCAAGGGTCTAGCGGACCCACCTACGAGCAGTACTTC. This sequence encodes CASSQGSSGPTYEQYF.

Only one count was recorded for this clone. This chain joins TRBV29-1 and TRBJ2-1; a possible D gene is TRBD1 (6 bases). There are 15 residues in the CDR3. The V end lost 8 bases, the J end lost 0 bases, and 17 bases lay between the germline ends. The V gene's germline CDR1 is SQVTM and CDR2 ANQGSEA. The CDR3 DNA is TGCAGCTCAAAAGGACAGCAAGACTCCTACAATGAGCAGTTCTTC. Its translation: CSSKGQQDSYNEQFF.

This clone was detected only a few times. In DNA, the CDR3 is TGTGCCAGCAGCTTTAATTGGCGTACCGGGGAGCTGTTTTTT. Translated, it gives CASSFNWRTGELFF. This rearrangement joins TRBV7-6 to TRBJ2-2, with D unclear. Germline V gene sequence: CDR1 SGHVS, CDR2 FNYEAQ. The CDR3 totals 14 residues. Trimming stripped 3 bases from V and 5 bases from J, with 10 bases between.

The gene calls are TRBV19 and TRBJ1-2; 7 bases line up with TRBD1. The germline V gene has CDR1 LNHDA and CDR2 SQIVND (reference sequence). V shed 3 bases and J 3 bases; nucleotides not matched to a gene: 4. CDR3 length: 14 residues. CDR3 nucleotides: TGTGCCAGTAGTATGGTGGGGACAGACTATGGCTACACCTTC. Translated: CASSMVGTDYGYTF.

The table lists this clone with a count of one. DNA for the CDR3: TGTGCCAGCAGCCCAGGACTAGTGACCTACAATGAGCAGTTCTTC. As protein: CASSPGLVTYNEQFF. The V and J genes are TRBV9 and TRBJ2-1; 7 bases map to TRBD2. Germline V CDR1 and CDR2: SGDLS, YYNGEE. J lost 2 bases, V lost 4 bases, and 6 bases had no gene match. This CDR3 is 15 amino acids long.

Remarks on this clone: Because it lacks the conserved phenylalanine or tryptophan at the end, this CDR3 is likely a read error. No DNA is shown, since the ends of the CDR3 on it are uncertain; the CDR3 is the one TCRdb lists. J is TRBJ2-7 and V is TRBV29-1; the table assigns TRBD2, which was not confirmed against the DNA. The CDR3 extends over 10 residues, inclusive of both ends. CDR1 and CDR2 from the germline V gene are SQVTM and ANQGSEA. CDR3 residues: CSVETSGSGS.